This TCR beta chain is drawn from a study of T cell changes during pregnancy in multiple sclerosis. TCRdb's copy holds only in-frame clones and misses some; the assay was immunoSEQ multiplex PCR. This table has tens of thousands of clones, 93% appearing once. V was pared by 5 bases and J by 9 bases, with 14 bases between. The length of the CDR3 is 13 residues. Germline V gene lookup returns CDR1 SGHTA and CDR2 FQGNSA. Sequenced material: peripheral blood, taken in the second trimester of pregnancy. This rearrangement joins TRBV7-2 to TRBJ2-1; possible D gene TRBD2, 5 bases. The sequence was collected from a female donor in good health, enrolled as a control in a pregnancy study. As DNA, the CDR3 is TGTGCCAGCAGCCCAGGACCTGCGGGTGAGCAGTTCTTC. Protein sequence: CASSPGPAGEQFF. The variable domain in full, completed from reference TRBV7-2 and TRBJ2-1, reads GAGVSQSPSNKVTEKGKDVELRCDPISGHTALYWYRQSLGQGLEFLIYFQGNSAPDKSGLPSDRFSAERTGGSVSTLTIQRTQQEDSAVYLCASSPGPAGEQFFGPGTRLTVL.